This is a list of T cell receptor beta chains from one sample in a study of shared clonotypes between healthy human individuals. Repertoires were generated with immunoSEQ multiplex PCR, while TCRdb's copy carries only in-frame clones and drops some. The table records approximately 2,300,000 clones, around 92% of them present only once. The specimen sequenced was naive CD4+ T cells from PBMCs. These receptors were collected from a man younger than 35 in good health. Some clones in this sample may be carry-over from other donors' samples. Both conserved end residues are part of each CDR3. D genes are given only for firm matches. Expanded clones get a size class; other rows say once, few or many, or leave the size out.

TRBD2,.,TRBV28,TRBJ2-1,TGTGCCAGCAGCTCCACCCGGGGACTAGCGGCTTACAATGAGCAGTTCTTC,CASSSTRGLAAYNEQFF
.,.,TRBV9,TRBJ1-4,TGTGCCAGCAGCCCTGGTACTAATGAAAAACTGTTTTTT,CASSPGTNEKLFF
.,.,TRBV6-1,TRBJ2-7,TGTGCCAGCAGACGGACAGAAACTTCCTACGAGCAGTACTTC,CASRRTETSYEQYF
TRBD1,.,TRBV7-3,TRBJ2-3,TGTGCCAGCAGCCCCCCGGGACAGGGCTTAAGCACAGATACGCAGTATTTT,CASSPPGQGLSTDTQYF
TRBD2,.,TRBV9,TRBJ2-1,TGTGCCAGCAGCACCGGGACTAGCGGGATTCGTGAGCAGTTCTTC,CASSTGTSGIREQFF
TRBD2,.,TRBV30,TRBJ2-5,TGTGCCTGGAGTGGGACTAGCGGGACCGAGACCCAGTACTTC,CAWSGTSGTETQYF
.,.,TRBV5-1,TRBJ2-3,TGCGCCAGCAGCTTGCTGGCGGACTCGGATACGCAGTATTTT,CASSLLADSDTQYF
TRBD2,.,TRBV7-2,TRBJ2-2,TGTGCCAGCAGCCCGCTAGGGACTAGCAGTTCCACCGGGGAGCTGTTTTTT,CASSPLGTSSSTGELFF
.,.,TRBV5-5,TRBJ1-4,TGTGCCAGCAGCTTGAACCCCCACCTCACCTTTAATGAAAAACTGTTTTTT,CASSLNPHLTFNEKLFF
.,.,TRBV21-1,TRBJ2-5,TGTGCCAGCAGCAAGTGTGGAGAGACCCAGTACTTC,CASSKCGETQYF
TRBD1,.,TRBV5-4,TRBJ1-1,TGTGCCAGCAGCTTGGGCCAGGGGGAAGGGAGGACTGAAGCTTTCTTT,CASSLGQGEGRTEAFF
TRBD1,.,TRBV7-9,TRBJ1-3,TGTGCCAGCAGCTTCCGGGACAGACACTCTGGAAACACCATATATTTT,CASSFRDRHSGNTIYF
.,.,TRBV30,TRBJ1-2,TGTGCCTGGAGGGTTCATGGCTACACCTTC,CAWRVHGYTF
.,.,TRBV6-6,TRBJ2-7,TGTGCCAGCAGTTACTCGGGTCAATCCTACGAGCAGTACTTC,CASSYSGQSYEQYF
TRBD2,.,TRBV5-1,TRBJ2-3,TGCGCCAGCAGCTTGGATAGCGGGAGGGCCGGGGCAGATACGCAGTATTTT,CASSLDSGRAGADTQYF
TRBD1,once,TRBV19,TRBJ1-1,TGTGCCAGTAGTACACTGGGACAGAAAGAAGCTTTCTTT,CASSTLGQKEAFF
TRBD2,.,TRBV7-2,TRBJ2-7,TGTGCCAGCAGCTTCACGGGAGGGCCGTCCGAGCAGTACTTC,CASSFTGGPSEQYF
TRBD1,.,TRBV5-6,TRBJ1-4,TGTGCCAGCAGCTGGGGACAGGCGCTTAATGAAAAACTGTTTTTT,CASSWGQALNEKLFF
.,.,TRBV6-5,TRBJ1-5,TGTGCCAGCAGAGAGCCGGGGGGTGGCAATCAGCCCCAGCATTTT,CASREPGGGNQPQHF
TRBD2,.,TRBV5-1,TRBJ2-1,TGCGCCAGCAGCTTCGGGACGGGTATCGCTAGCGGGGTCAATGAGCAGTTCTTC,CASSFGTGIASGVNEQFF
TRBD1,few,TRBV7-9,TRBJ1-1,TGTGCCAGCAGCTACCACGGGACAGGGAACACTGAAGCTTTCTTT,CASSYHGTGNTEAFF
.,.,TRBV30,TRBJ1-3,TGTGCCTGGTTCAGGGGAAACACCATATATTTT,CAWFRGNTIYF
.,.,TRBV7-2,TRBJ1-1,TGTGCCAGCAGCGCATCAGGAGGGAGAGCTTTCTTT,CASSASGGRAFF
TRBD1,.,TRBV5-1,TRBJ1-4,TGCGCCAGCCGCTCCGGACAGGGTGGTGAAAAACTGTTTTTT,CASRSGQGGEKLFF
.,.,TRBV6-5,TRBJ1-1,TGTGCCAGCTGCCAGGGACCTGAAGCTTTCTTT,CASCQGPEAFF
.,.,TRBV28,TRBJ2-1,TGTGCCAGCAGTCTAGCCCGGGAGCAGTTCTTC,CASSLAREQFF
.,once,TRBV28,TRBJ1-2,TGTGCCAGCAGTCCCGCCGGGGCTCCTGCGCATGGCTACACCTTC,CASSPAGAPAHGYTF
.,.,TRBV19,TRBJ2-6,TGTGCCAGTAGTATAGCGCTGGGGGGCTCTGGGGCCAACGTCCTGACTTTC,CASSIALGGSGANVLTF
TRBD1,.,TRBV6-9,TRBJ1-3,TGTGCCAGCGGGACAGGGGTCAACTCTGGAAACACCATATATTTT,CASGTGVNSGNTIYF
.,once,TRBV4-2,TRBJ2-3,TGTGCCAGCAGCCAAGACAGTCAACGGCCCTTCGCGCAGTATTTT,CASSQDSQRPFAQYF
TRBD1,.,TRBV5-1,TRBJ1-4,TGCGCCAGCAATAGACAGGGCGGATCTGAAAAACTGTTTTTT,CASNRQGGSEKLFF
.,once,TRBV10-3,TRBJ2-7,TGTGCCATCGCCGGTCTGGGGTACAACGAGCAGTACTTC,CAIAGLGYNEQYF
TRBD2,.,TRBV11-3,TRBJ2-7,TGTGCCAGCAGCTTGAGCGGGAGCTACGAGCAGTACTTC,CASSLSGSYEQYF
TRBD2,.,TRBV7-9,TRBJ2-5,TGTGCCAGCAGCCCAGGACTAGCGGAGATTCAAGAGACCCAGTACTTC,CASSPGLAEIQETQYF
.,.,TRBV9,TRBJ2-1,TGTGCCAGCAGCGTAGCCGACACTGAGCAGTTCTTC,CASSVADTEQFF
.,.,TRBV28,TRBJ1-1,TGTGCCAGCAGTTTATGGAGTATAAACACTGAAGCTTTCTTT,CASSLWSINTEAFF
.,.,TRBV19,TRBJ1-4,TGTGCCAGTAGTACGCCGTTAGAAAAACTGTTTTTT,CASSTPLEKLFF
.,.,TRBV27,TRBJ2-1,TGTGCCAGCAGTTCCAGGCCCTCATACAATGAGCAGTTCTTC,CASSSRPSYNEQFF
.,.,TRBV19,TRBJ1-4,TGTGCCAGTAGTATGGGCCGGGCTCGAACAGCCTATAATGAAAAACTGTTTTTT,CASSMGRARTAYNEKLFF
.,once,TRBV2,TRBJ2-1,TGTGCCAGCAGTAGAAGCAGAAGCTCCTACAATGAGCAGTTCTTC,CASSRSRSSYNEQFF